The 8 T cell receptor beta chains below come from one sample, sequenced in a study of T-cell reconstitution after alpha-beta-depleted transplantation in children. Construction of the TCRbeta library involved unique molecular identifiers. TCRdb reprocessed the PCR reads via MiXCR and lists one record per CDR3 protein. The sample has hundreds of thousands of distinct CDR3 sequences, around 15% seen once; the top ten hold around 5%. This sample comprised PBMCs, mostly from graft donor cells, obtained 360 days after TCRalphabeta/CD19-depleted stem cell transplant. Receptors originate from a male patient younger than 18 who had a stem cell transplant for acute lymphoblastic leukemia, so the T cells may come from the graft donor.

In this sample, this clonotype turned up a few times. The chain has TRBV4-2 and TRBJ2-1, with TRBD1 matching over 8 bases. CDR3 size: 15 residues. Germline V gene data show CDR1 as LGHNA and CDR2 as YNFKEQ. Unmatched junction bases numbered 5, after V lost 3 bases and J lost 4 bases. CDR3 residues: CASSQDDRGYNEQFF. CDR3 DNA: TGTGCCAGCAGCCAGGACGACAGGGGTTACAATGAGCAGTTCTTC.

V and J are TRBV9 and TRBJ2-7; 7 nucleotides line up with TRBD2. This CDR3 is 12 amino acids long. V lost 4 bases, J lost 12 bases, and 10 bases stayed unmatched. In germline, CDR1 is SGDLS, CDR2 YYNGEE. The CDR3 is CASSPPGGLVYF. CDR3 nucleotide sequence: TGTGCCAGCAGCCCCCCGGGAGGATTGGTGTACTTC. The full variable domain, with the rest looked up from reference TRBV9 and TRBJ2-7, is DSGVTQTPKHLITATGQRVTLRCSPRSGDLSVYWYQQSLDQGLQFLIQYYNGEERAKGNILERFSAQQFPDLHSELNLSSLELGDSALYFCASSPPGGLVYFGPGTRLTVT.

J is TRBJ2-1 and V is TRBV6-5; the D gene is possibly TRBD1 (6 bases). CDR3 length: 14 residues. Germline V gene data show CDR1 as MNHEY and CDR2 as SVGAGI. V dropped 5 bases and J dropped 6 bases, with 14 bases sitting between them. Written as DNA, the CDR3 is TGTGCCAGCAGTAACCCGGGACAAATCAATGAGCAGTTCTTC. It encodes CASSNPGQINEQFF.

The table lists this clonotype with a few counts. This chain connects TRBV12-3 or TRBV12-4 to TRBJ2-2; no definite D call. V was pared by 6 bases and J by 1 base, with 6 bases between. This CDR3 spans 13 amino acids. The CDR3 sequence is CASRHENTGELFF. The CDR3 nucleotides read TGTGCCAGCAGACATGAGAACACCGGGGAGCTGTTTTTT.

A few counts support this clonotype. CDR3 protein: CASSLSSVSGNTIYF. CDR3 coding DNA: TGCGCCAGCAGCTTGAGCTCTGTCTCTGGAAACACCATATATTTT. The chain combines TRBV5-1 with TRBJ1-3; D is ambiguous. Per germline, CDR1 SGHRS and CDR2 YFSETQ. The CDR3 loop spans 15 amino acids. V lost 1 base and J lost 0, with 8 bases in between.

In its sample, this clonotype was seen many times. The chain couples TRBV20-1 to TRBJ2-7; weak D call: TRBD1 (6 bases). Trimming removed 3 bases from V and 9 bases from J, with 18 bases in between. CDR3 size: 13 residues. Germline-derived CDR1 and CDR2 are DFQATT and SNEGSKA (reference sequence). The CDR3 bases are TGCAGTGCTAGGGGCTTACAGGGAGTCGGGCAGTACTTC. This sequence encodes CSARGLQGVGQYF.

This clonotype has just a few counts. The gene calls are TRBV3-1 and TRBJ2-7, with 8 nucleotides matching TRBD2. CDR1 and CDR2 from the germline V gene are LGHDT and YNNKEL (reference sequence). V lost 1 base to trimming and J lost 3 bases; unmatched junction nucleotides: 8. The CDR3 sequence is 16 residues long. CDR3 loop: CASSQVSPGLVYEQYF. DNA of the CDR3: TGTGCCAGCAGCCAAGTGAGCCCGGGACTAGTCTACGAGCAGTACTTC.

This clonotype was seen ten or more times. The DNA of the CDR3 is TGCGCCAGCAGCTCCGGGACAGGGAACAATGAGCAGTTCTTC. Translating gives CASSSGTGNNEQFF. The rearrangement uses TRBV5-1 and TRBJ2-1; 9 bases line up with TRBD1. The trim removed 3 bases at V and 5 bases at J, leaving 3 bases unmatched. Germline loops: CDR1 SGHRS, CDR2 YFSETQ. This CDR3 is built from 14 residues.